These 9 T cell receptor beta chains were sequenced from one sample in a study of beta chain features in type 1 diabetes. The antigens these receptors bind are not known. The isolated RNA, all of it, was reverse transcribed, so expressed TCRB transcripts were what got sequenced. Sequencing used immunoSEQ multiplex PCR; TCRdb keeps in-frame clones, though not all of them. Seen here are approximately 730,000 clones, around 15% observed once, and the top ten hold 0.022%. Study-level points and caveats: Among all four CD4+ subsets, Type 1 diabetes patients had TCRB CDR3s that were moderately but significantly shorter.

The sample taken for sequencing was naive CD4+ T cells from blood. The origin of the receptors is a man between 18 and 35 years old with type 1 diabetes.

The genes are TRBV2 and TRBJ2-5; TRBD1 aligns across 10 bases. Germline V gives CDR1 SNHLY, CDR2 FYNNEI. The CDR3 spans 14 residues. V dropped 5 bases and J dropped 5; count of bases not matched to a gene: 5. The CDR3 DNA reads TGTGCCAGCAGTTGGACAGGGGGTTTGGAGACCCAGTACTTC. The encoded protein is CASSWTGGLETQYF.

The CDR3 bases are TGTGCCAGCAGTTACTCAATCTCGGCGAAGTACGAGCAGTACTTC. As protein: CASSYSISAKYEQYF. V usage is TRBV6-5 and J usage is TRBJ2-7; D is uncertain. V lost 0 bases to trimming and J lost 4 bases, with 13 bases between them. There are 15 residues in the CDR3. Germline loops: CDR1 MNHEY, CDR2 SVGAGI.

Here the CDR3 reads CASSPQVSTDTQYF. Here the CDR3 DNA reads TGTGCCAGCAGCCCACAGGTTAGCACAGATACGCAGTATTTT. This sequence joins TRBV11-2 and TRBJ2-3, with D perhaps matching TRBD1 (5 bases). Germline V CDR1 and CDR2: SGHAT, FQNNGV. Trimming removed 5 bases at V and 0 bases at J, with 9 bases between. The CDR3 is made up of 14 amino acids.

This chain connects TRBV10-3 to TRBJ1-5; D is uncertain. This CDR3 spans 13 amino acids. Germline lookup yields CDR1 ENHRY and CDR2 SYGVKD. V was trimmed by 2 bases and J by 3 bases, leaving 5 bases between them. This CDR3 is CAISELLNQPQHF. The CDR3 DNA is TGTGCCATCAGTGAGCTGCTCAATCAGCCCCAGCATTTT.

As regards this clone: Other DNA sequences of this sample code for an identical CDR3. The rearrangement links TRBV30 to TRBJ2-1; 9 nucleotides match TRBD1. The CDR3 loop spans 13 amino acids. Per germline, CDR1 GTSNPN and CDR2 SVGIG (reference sequence). The junction had 2 bases not matched to a gene; V was cut back by 7 bases and J by 1 base. CDR3 in DNA: TGTGCCTTCGACAGGGGGTCCTACAATGAGCAGTTCTTC. It translates to CAFDRGSYNEQFF.

The CDR3 nucleotides read TGTGCCAGCACCCCGGGAAACTATAATTCACCCCTCCACTTT. Its translation: CASTPGNYNSPLHF. The gene calls are TRBV2 and TRBJ1-6; D is undetermined. Germline CDR1 is SNHLY and CDR2 is FYNNEI. Trimming shortened V by 7 bases and J by 3 bases, and 10 bases separated the two germline ends. This CDR3 is 14 amino acids long.

This clone was observed a handful of times. The CDR3 DNA is TGTGCCAGCAGCGCCACTAGCGGGGGCACAGATACGCAGTATTTT. Translated, it gives CASSATSGGTDTQYF. The gene calls are TRBV9 and TRBJ2-3; TRBD2 aligns across 10 bases. CDR3 length: 15 residues. CDR1 SGDLS and CDR2 YYNGEE come from the germline V gene. V dropped 3 bases and J dropped 1; count of bases not matched to a gene: 2.

This clone was seen more than once but under ten times. V and J are TRBV5-1 and TRBJ2-5, with a weak D call TRBD2 (5 bases). Germline assignment: CDR1 SGHRS and CDR2 YFSETQ. CDR3 length: 13 amino acids. Trimming left V 1 base short and J 5 bases short, with 9 bases between. The CDR3 region has the DNA TGCGCCAGCAGCTTGTATAGCGCGGAGACCCAGTACTTC. Encoded protein: CASSLYSAETQYF.

The genes are TRBV5-4 and TRBJ1-2, with D perhaps matching TRBD1 (5 bases). Per the germline V gene, CDR1 is SGHNT and CDR2 is YYREEE (reference sequence). This CDR3 has 15 amino acids. The V and J ends lost 0 bases and 3 bases respectively, with 12 bases between them. CDR3 loop: CASSLAGREDYGYTF. Here the CDR3 DNA reads TGTGCCAGCAGCTTGGCAGGGCGGGAGGACTATGGCTACACCTTC.